Included here is one T cell receptor (beta chain) sequence, with context. The data belong to a study of T cell changes during pregnancy in multiple sclerosis. J lost 13 bases, V lost 1 base, and 11 bases had no gene match. The germline V gene encodes CDR1 SEHNR and CDR2 FQNEAQ (reference sequence). The CDR3 is 15 residues long. Generated by immunoSEQ multiplex PCR, the TCRdb table keeps only in-frame clones and is missing some. Of around 70,000 clones in the sample, around 90% were seen once. The source was peripheral blood, collected after pregnancy. The chain uses TRBV7-9 and TRBJ2-1, with TRBD2 matching over 9 bases. The receptor was derived from a female donor in good health, enrolled as a control in a pregnancy study. CDR3: CASSLGPTSGPYQFF. Here the CDR3 DNA reads TGTGCCAGCAGCTTAGGACCGACTAGCGGCCCCTATCAGTTCTTC.